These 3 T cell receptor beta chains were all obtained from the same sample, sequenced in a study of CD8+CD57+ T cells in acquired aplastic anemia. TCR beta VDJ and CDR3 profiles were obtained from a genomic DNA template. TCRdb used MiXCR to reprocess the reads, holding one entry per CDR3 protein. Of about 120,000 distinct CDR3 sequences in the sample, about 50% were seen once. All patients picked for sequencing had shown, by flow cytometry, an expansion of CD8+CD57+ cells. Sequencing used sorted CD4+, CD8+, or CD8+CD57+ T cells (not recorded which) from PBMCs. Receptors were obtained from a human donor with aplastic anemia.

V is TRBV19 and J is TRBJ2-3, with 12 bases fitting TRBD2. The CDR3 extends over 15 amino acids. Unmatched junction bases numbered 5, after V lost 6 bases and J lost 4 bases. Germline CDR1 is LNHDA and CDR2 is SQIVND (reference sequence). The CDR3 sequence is CASSTLAGGADTQYF. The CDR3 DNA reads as TGTGCCAGTAGCACCCTAGCGGGAGGGGCAGATACGCAGTATTTT.

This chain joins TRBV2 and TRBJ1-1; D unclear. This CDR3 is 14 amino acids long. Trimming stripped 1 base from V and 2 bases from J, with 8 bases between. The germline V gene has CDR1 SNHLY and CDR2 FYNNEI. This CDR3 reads CASSEGESNTEAFF. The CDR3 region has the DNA TGTGCCAGCAGTGAAGGGGAGTCCAACACTGAAGCTTTCTTT.

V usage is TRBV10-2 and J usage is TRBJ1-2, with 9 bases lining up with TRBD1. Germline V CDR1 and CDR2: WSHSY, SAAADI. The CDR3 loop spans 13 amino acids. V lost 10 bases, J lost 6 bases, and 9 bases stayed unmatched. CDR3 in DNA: TGCGCCATATTAGGACAGGGGAGGAATGGCTACACCTTC. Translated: CAILGQGRNGYTF.